This TCR beta chain was sequenced in a study of blood T cell repertoires in COVID-19. Study information: Material from acute and convalescent COVID-19 was sourced from the United States, Italy and Spain. The cDNA or gDNA used as material had been derived from T cells, B-cell-depleted T cells, or PBMCs.

Under the authors' procedure: Reference gene primers were amplified, and this amplification served to estimate nucleated cell counts. Sequencing used immunoSEQ multiplex PCR; TCRdb keeps in-frame clones, though not all of them. That table is the source of V, J and clone size, and D and trimming were worked out from the DNA. The table records 30,000 or so clones, about 86% of them present only once. The CDR3 runs 14 residues. Looked up from germline, CDR1 is MDHEN and CDR2 is SYDVKM. The V segment lost 7 bases and the J segment 8 bases; nucleotides outside the gene matches: 6. V and J are TRBV28 and TRBJ1-4; 11 nucleotides line up with TRBD1. Input material: peripheral blood. The TCR originated in an elderly woman with active or convalescent COVID-19. The CDR3 protein is CASKPGTGGEKLFF. CDR3 bases: TGTGCCAGCAAGCCCGGGACAGGGGGAGAAAAACTGTTTTTT. Full variable domain (missing parts from reference TRBV28 and TRBJ1-4): DVKVTQSSRYLVKRTGEKVFLECVQDMDHENMFWYRQDPGLGLRLIYFSYDVKMKEKGDIPEGYSVSREKKERFSLILESASTNQTSMYLCASKPGTGGEKLFFGSGTQLSVL.